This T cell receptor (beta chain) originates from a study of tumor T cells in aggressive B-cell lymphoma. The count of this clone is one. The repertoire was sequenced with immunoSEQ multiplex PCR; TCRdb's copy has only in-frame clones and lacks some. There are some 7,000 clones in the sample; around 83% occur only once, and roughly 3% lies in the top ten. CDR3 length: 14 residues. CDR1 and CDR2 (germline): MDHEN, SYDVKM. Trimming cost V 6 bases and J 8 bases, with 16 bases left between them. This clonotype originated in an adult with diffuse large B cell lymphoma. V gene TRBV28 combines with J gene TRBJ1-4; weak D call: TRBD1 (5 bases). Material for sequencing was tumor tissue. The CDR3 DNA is TGTGCCAGCAGAGCCTTAGGGGAGGGGGAAAAACTGTTTTTT. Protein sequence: CASRALGEGEKLFF. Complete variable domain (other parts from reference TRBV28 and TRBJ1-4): DVKVTQSSRYLVKRTGEKVFLECVQDMDHENMFWYRQDPGLGLRLIYFSYDVKMKEKGDIPEGYSVSREKKERFSLILESASTNQTSMYLCASRALGEGEKLFFGSGTQLSVL.